Listed here is a single TCR beta chain. The antigen is undetermined. This sample stems from a study of T cell responses to AZD1222 COVID-19 vaccine. Turning to the study itself: Researchers grouped second doses given at about 4 or about 12 weeks into one pool. Notes on the study in general: The donor cohort was predominantly white British with a female majority, and clonal diversity may have been underestimated. Seropositivity was recorded at baseline in only a handful of AZD1222 recipients.

Sequencing was performed with immunoSEQ multiplex PCR; in TCRdb, only in-frame clones are kept and a portion is missing. This sample has 75,000 to 100,000 clones, with roughly 90% found just once. Sequences were derived from peripheral blood, sampled on day 0 of AZD1222 vaccination. The sequence was obtained from an adult in good health.

DNA of the CDR3: TGCGCCAGCAGCCAAGAAACAGGCAGGTCTCTTTCCTACGAGCAGTACTTC. Amino acid sequence: CASSQETGRSLSYEQYF. The genes are TRBV4-3 and TRBJ2-7; a weak D match, TRBD1 (5 bases). The CDR3 spans 17 residues. Germline values: CDR1 LGHNA, CDR2 YSLEER. The V end lost 0 bases, the J end lost 1 base, and 16 bases lay between the germline ends.